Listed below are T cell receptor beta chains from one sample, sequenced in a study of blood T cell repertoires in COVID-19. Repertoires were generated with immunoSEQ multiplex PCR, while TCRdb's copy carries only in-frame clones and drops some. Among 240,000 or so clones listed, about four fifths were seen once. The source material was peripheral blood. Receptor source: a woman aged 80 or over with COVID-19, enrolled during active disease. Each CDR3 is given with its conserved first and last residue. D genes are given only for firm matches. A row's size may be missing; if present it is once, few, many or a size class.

CASSLQSGQMNSPLHF | TGCGCCAGCAGCTTGCAATCGGGACAGATGAATTCACCCCTCCACTTT | - | TRBD1 | TRBJ1-6 | TRBV5-1
CASSLWGRPDTQYF | TGTGCCAGCAGCTTGTGGGGGCGTCCAGATACGCAGTATTTT | - | - | TRBJ2-3 | TRBV5-5
CAWSVQFNQPQHF | TGTGCCTGGAGTGTACAGTTCAATCAGCCCCAGCATTTT | few | - | TRBJ1-5 | TRBV30
CASSPRGHEQYF | TGTGCCAGCAGCCCCAGGGGGCACGAGCAGTACTTC | once | TRBD1 | TRBJ2-7 | TRBV3-1/TRBV3-2
CASSFSTGELFF | TGTGCCAGCAGCTTTAGCACCGGGGAGCTGTTTTTT | - | - | TRBJ2-2 | TRBV7-3
CASGTITSGGFVEQFF | TGTGCCAGCGGAACAATAACTAGCGGGGGGTTTGTTGAGCAGTTCTTC | - | TRBD2 | TRBJ2-1 | TRBV14
CASSLGPGYYEQYF | TGTGCCAGCAGCTTAGGGCCAGGGTACTACGAGCAGTACTTC | few | - | TRBJ2-7 | TRBV11-2
CASSFRGTSGTISSYNEQFF | TGCGCCAGCAGCTTTCGAGGGACTAGCGGTACCATTTCCTCCTACAATGAGCAGTTCTTC | - | TRBD2 | TRBJ2-1 | TRBV5-1
CASSLLGSSYNSPLHF | TGTGCCAGCAGTTTATTAGGGAGCTCCTATAATTCACCCCTCCACTTT | few | - | TRBJ1-6 | TRBV27
CASSYSRQLGNYGYTF | TGTGCCAGTAGTTACTCCAGACAGCTTGGTAACTATGGCTACACCTTC | - | - | TRBJ1-2 | TRBV19
CASSAASTAGEQFF | TGTGCCAGCTCCGCGGCGTCAACAGCGGGTGAGCAGTTCTTC | - | - | TRBJ2-1 | TRBV18
CASSPSPGAEAFF | TGCGCCAGCAGCCCTTCTCCAGGGGCTGAAGCTTTCTTT | - | - | TRBJ1-1 | TRBV5-1
CASSVGDRVSSEAFF | TGTGCCAGCAGCGTAGGTGACAGGGTAAGCTCTGAAGCTTTCTTT | - | TRBD1 | TRBJ1-1 | TRBV9
CASSPSWDSSGYTF | TGTGCCAGCAGTCCCAGCTGGGACAGCTCTGGCTACACCTTC | - | TRBD1 | TRBJ1-2 | TRBV6-5
CASRAGQSKGNTIYF | TGTGCCAGCAGAGCGGGGCAGTCTAAGGGAAACACCATATATTTT | - | - | TRBJ1-3 | TRBV3-1/TRBV3-2
CASSSNLWDSSSQPQHF | TGTGCCAGCAGTTCGAACTTATGGGACAGCTCCTCTCAGCCCCAGCATTTT | - | TRBD1 | TRBJ1-5 | TRBV28
CASSFRQGRREKLFF | TGTGCCAGCAGTTTTAGACAGGGGCGGCGCGAAAAACTGTTTTTT | - | TRBD1 | TRBJ1-4 | TRBV27
CASDRDPSGTEAFF | TGTGCCAGCGACAGGGACCCAAGTGGCACTGAAGCTTTCTTT | - | TRBD1 | TRBJ1-1 | TRBV18
CASRHTSGSAAYEQYF | TGTGCCAGCAGGCATACTAGCGGGAGTGCGGCCTACGAGCAGTACTTC | - | TRBD2 | TRBJ2-7 | TRBV7-2
CASTNPSGGELFF | TGTGCCAGCACCAACCCGAGCGGCGGGGAGCTGTTTTTT | - | - | TRBJ2-2 | TRBV9
CASSPGVSTDTQYF | TGTGCCAGCAGTCCGGGGGTTTCAACAGATACGCAGTATTTT | - | - | TRBJ2-3 | TRBV6-5
CASSLSRAGASTDTQYF | TGTGCCAGCAGCTTGAGTAGGGCGGGGGCTAGCACAGATACGCAGTATTTT | - | - | TRBJ2-3 | TRBV7-2
CASSPAGARDIQYF | TGTGCCAGCTCACCAGCGGGGGCTAGGGACATTCAGTACTTC | - | - | TRBJ2-4 | TRBV18
CASSPLDRGLGETQYF | TGTGCCAGCTCACCACTTGACAGGGGGCTGGGAGAGACCCAGTACTTC | - | TRBD1 | TRBJ2-5 | TRBV18
CASSLIPGEETQYF | TGCGCCAGCAGCTTGATACCAGGGGAAGAGACCCAGTACTTC | - | - | TRBJ2-5 | TRBV5-1
CAWSPRTNYGYTF | TGTGCCTGGAGTCCGAGGACAAACTATGGCTACACCTTC | - | - | TRBJ1-2 | TRBV30
CASSILGPGNQPQHF | TGTGCCAGTAGTATCTTAGGCCCGGGGAATCAGCCCCAGCATTTT | - | - | TRBJ1-5 | TRBV19
CASSPTSGRDQYF | TGTGCCAGCAGCCCGACTAGCGGGAGAGACCAGTACTTC | - | TRBD2 | TRBJ2-7 | TRBV7-2
CASSLASPTSGARDTQYF | TGTGCCAGCAGCTTAGCCTCCCCGACTAGCGGGGCGAGGGATACGCAGTATTTT | - | TRBD2 | TRBJ2-3 | TRBV7-2
CASSSANTGELFF | TGTGCTAGCAGCTCGGCGAACACCGGGGAGCTGTTTTTT | - | - | TRBJ2-2 | TRBV7-7
CASSPPGETQYF | TGTGCCAGCAGCCCCCCAGGGGAGACCCAGTACTTC | - | - | TRBJ2-5 | TRBV5-4
CAWDTTKAGTGVSYEQYF | TGTGCCTGGGACACGACCAAAGCCGGGACAGGGGTCTCCTACGAGCAGTACTTC | - | TRBD1 | TRBJ2-7 | TRBV30
CASSPQDTEKLFF | TGTGCCAGCTCACCACAGGACACTGAAAAACTGTTTTTT | - | - | TRBJ1-4 | TRBV18
CASSTSKSGGKLFF | TGCGCCAGCTCTACCTCAAAAAGCGGTGGAAAACTGTTTTTT | few | - | TRBJ1-4 | TRBV10-1
CASSLSSRGQETQYF | TGTGCCAGCAGTTTATCTAGCCGGGGTCAAGAGACCCAGTACTTC | - | - | TRBJ2-5 | TRBV28
CASRSTGTGFTGELFF | TGTGCCAGCAGGTCCACCGGGACAGGGTTCACCGGGGAGCTGTTTTTT | once | TRBD1 | TRBJ2-2 | TRBV2
CSASRRQMRNTEAFF | TGCAGTGCTAGTCGGCGACAGATGAGGAACACTGAAGCTTTCTTT | few | - | TRBJ1-1 | TRBV20-1
CASKEGSGGKETQYF | TGTGCCAGCAAAGAGGGTTCCGGGGGGAAAGAGACCCAGTACTTC | - | TRBD2 | TRBJ2-5 | TRBV28
CASSVELAGAVTDTQYF | TGTGCCAGCAGCGTAGAACTAGCGGGGGCGGTCACAGATACGCAGTATTTT | few | TRBD2 | TRBJ2-3 | TRBV9
CASSYRDQGSLTNYGYTF | TGTGCCAGCAGTTACCGTGATCAGGGATCCCTAACTAACTATGGCTACACCTTC | - | - | TRBJ1-2 | TRBV6-7
CASSPTGSYGYTF | TGTGCCAGCAGCCCGACAGGCTCCTATGGCTACACCTTC | - | - | TRBJ1-2 | TRBV7-9
CSASLASGGEAQYF | TGCAGTGCTAGTTTAGCTAGCGGGGGGGAGGCCCAGTACTTC | - | TRBD2 | TRBJ2-5 | TRBV20-1
CSASIGAGRETQYF | TGCAGTGCTAGTATTGGGGCGGGGAGGGAGACCCAGTACTTC | once | - | TRBJ2-5 | TRBV20-1
CASSFRGPTGELFF | TGTGCCAGCAGCTTTAGGGGCCCCACCGGGGAGCTGTTTTTT | once | - | TRBJ2-2 | TRBV5-6
CASSRPTESYGYTF | TGTGCCAGCAGCCGCCCCACAGAAAGCTATGGCTACACCTTC | - | - | TRBJ1-2 | TRBV3-1/TRBV3-2
CASRPQGATGQPQHF | TGTGCCAGCCGCCCTCAGGGTGCCACAGGTCAGCCCCAGCATTTT | - | - | TRBJ1-5 | TRBV6-5
CASSLPPGVGGYTF | TGTGCCAGCAGTTTGCCTCCCGGGGTCGGTGGCTACACCTTC | - | - | TRBJ1-2 | TRBV28
CASRVGGSGNTIYF | TGTGCCAGCCGGGTGGGAGGCTCTGGAAACACCATATATTTT | - | - | TRBJ1-3 | TRBV2
CASSLYDRDEFF | TGTGCCAGCTCACTCTATGACAGGGACGAGTTCTTC | - | TRBD1 | TRBJ2-1 | TRBV18
CASSLQEGGYTF | TGTGCCAGCAGCTTACAGGAGGGAGGCTACACCTTC | - | - | TRBJ1-2 | TRBV11-2
CASSQNRAATEAFF | TGTGCCAGCAGCCAAAACAGGGCGGCGACTGAAGCTTTCTTT | - | - | TRBJ1-1 | TRBV6-2/TRBV6-3
CASSSGQGGRFF | TGTGCCAGCAGCTCAGGACAGGGAGGGCGGTTCTTC | - | - | TRBJ2-1 | TRBV5-6
CASSRREAGNTEAFF | TGTGCCAGCAGCCGGCGGGAAGCGGGGAACACTGAAGCTTTCTTT | - | - | TRBJ1-1 | TRBV7-6
CASSQESRDRADTQYF | TGTGCCAGCAGCCAAGAATCGCGGGACAGAGCAGATACGCAGTATTTT | - | - | TRBJ2-3 | TRBV4-2
CASSQEEGTQGGYTF | TGCGCCAGCAGCCAAGAAGAGGGCACCCAAGGAGGCTACACCTTC | - | - | TRBJ1-2 | TRBV4-3
CASSTRENTEAFF | TGTGCCAGCAGCACCAGGGAGAACACTGAAGCTTTCTTT | - | - | TRBJ1-1 | TRBV11-2
CASSPRTGHRASYTF | TGTGCCAGCAGCCCCCGGACAGGGCACCGCGCTAGCTACACCTTC | - | TRBD1 | TRBJ1-2 | TRBV7-9
CASKPSGSNEQFF | TGTGCCAGCAAGCCTAGCGGCTCCAATGAGCAGTTCTTC | - | TRBD2 | TRBJ2-1 | TRBV6-5
CASSLGQGALGYTF | TGCGCCAGCAGCTTGGGACAGGGGGCCTTGGGCTACACCTTC | - | TRBD1 | TRBJ1-2 | TRBV5-1